The T cell receptor beta chain described here comes from a study of cytomegalovirus exposure and HLA in healthy donors. The wider study: Within an early data release were about 90 million unique TCRs drawn from HLA-typed donors. Study outcomes and limitations: Presence/absence results assume similar sequencing depth per donor, which may not hold.

This PCR relied on a set of 60 Vbeta primers and 13 Jbeta primers. Profiled with immunoSEQ multiplex PCR; TCRdb holds only in-frame clones, not every one. The sample holds 100,000 or so clones, about 80% seen once. Germline V gene data show CDR1 as SEHNR and CDR2 as FQNEAQ (reference sequence). The CDR3 extends over 9 residues, inclusive of both ends. In the case of this clone: The antigen remains undetermined. The CDR3 does not close with the conserved phenylalanine or tryptophan, likely indicating a read error. Because the CDR3's place on the DNA is in doubt, the DNA is left out and the CDR3 is given as listed by TCRdb.

This chain joins TRBV7-9 and TRBJ1-6; TRBD1 is the table's D call, not checked against the DNA. The sample taken for sequencing was PBMCs. This clonotype was obtained from a female donor in good health and CMV-seropositive. The CDR3 spells CASSFRRGI.